The rows below give T cell receptor beta chains drawn from one sample of a study of OX40 agonist ivuxolimab in advanced cancers. Libraries were prepared by immunoSEQ multiplex PCR; TCRdb keeps only in-frame clonotypes and omits some of them. The sample records roughly 56,000 clones, 65% to 85% being singletons. This specimen consisted of CD4+ or CD8+ T cells sorted from blood, obtained in a trial of the OX40 agonist ivuxolimab. The source is an adult with an advanced solid tumor such as melanoma, head and neck, liver or kidney cancer. CDR3s include the opening cysteine and the closing phenylalanine or tryptophan. The order of the fields is J gene, clone size, D gene, V gene, CDR3 protein, CDR3 DNA. D genes are given only for firm matches. Clone size, where shown, is once, few, many, or a class for clones that have expanded.

j_gene: TRBJ2-1; abundance: NA; d_gene: TRBD2; v_gene: TRBV28; CDR3aa: CASSPKLAGGPHEQFF; CDR3nt: TGTGCCAGCAGTCCAAAGCTAGCGGGGGGGCCCCATGAGCAGTTCTTC
j_gene: TRBJ1-2; abundance: NA; d_gene: TRBD1; v_gene: TRBV10-2; CDR3aa: CASSDSGTGGIYGYTF; CDR3nt: TGCGCCAGCAGTGACTCCGGGACAGGGGGGATATATGGCTACACCTTC
j_gene: TRBJ2-2; abundance: hyperexpanded; d_gene: NA; v_gene: TRBV6-6; CDR3aa: CASSYSGVSTHGELFF; CDR3nt: TGTGCCAGCAGTTACTCGGGTGTGAGCACACACGGGGAGCTGTTTTTT
j_gene: TRBJ2-7; abundance: NA; d_gene: NA; v_gene: TRBV6-5; CDR3aa: CASSTRQYYEQYF; CDR3nt: TGTGCCAGCAGTACTCGACAGTACTACGAGCAGTACTTC
j_gene: TRBJ2-3; abundance: NA; d_gene: TRBD2; v_gene: TRBV19; CDR3aa: CASSSPQRGGSDTQYF; CDR3nt: TGTGCCAGTAGTTCACCCCAGCGGGGGGGATCCGATACGCAGTATTTT
j_gene: TRBJ1-1; abundance: NA; d_gene: TRBD1; v_gene: TRBV28; CDR3aa: CASSPGTGPNTEAFF; CDR3nt: TGTGCCAGCAGTCCAGGGACAGGACCGAACACTGAAGCTTTCTTT
j_gene: TRBJ1-5; abundance: NA; d_gene: NA; v_gene: TRBV28; CDR3aa: CASLASYNQPQHF; CDR3nt: TGTGCCAGCCTTGCCAGCTACAATCAGCCCCAGCATTTT
j_gene: TRBJ2-1; abundance: NA; d_gene: TRBD2; v_gene: TRBV29-1; CDR3aa: CSVRLAGGYNEQFF; CDR3nt: TGCAGCGTCAGACTAGCGGGAGGGTACAATGAGCAGTTCTTC
j_gene: TRBJ2-5; abundance: NA; d_gene: NA; v_gene: TRBV4-1; CDR3aa: CASSQVQGQETQYF; CDR3nt: TGCGCCAGCAGCCAAGTCCAGGGGCAAGAGACCCAGTACTTC
j_gene: TRBJ2-5; abundance: few; d_gene: TRBD2; v_gene: TRBV28; CDR3aa: CASSLGLAGGGETQYF; CDR3nt: TGTGCCAGCAGTTTAGGATTAGCGGGGGGTGGAGAGACCCAGTACTTC
j_gene: TRBJ1-2; abundance: NA; d_gene: NA; v_gene: TRBV7-2; CDR3aa: CASSSRNYGYTF; CDR3nt: TGTGCCAGCAGCTCCCGAAACTATGGCTACACCTTC
j_gene: TRBJ2-7; abundance: NA; d_gene: NA; v_gene: TRBV2; CDR3aa: CAGGAGYEQYF; CDR3nt: TGTGCCGGAGGGGCAGGCTACGAGCAGTACTTC
j_gene: TRBJ1-1; abundance: NA; d_gene: TRBD1; v_gene: TRBV5-8; CDR3aa: CASSMDREEGRTEAFF; CDR3nt: TGTGCCAGCAGCATGGACAGGGAGGAGGGAAGAACTGAAGCTTTCTTT
j_gene: TRBJ1-1; abundance: NA; d_gene: TRBD1; v_gene: TRBV11-3; CDR3aa: CASSLGGTGMNTEAFF; CDR3nt: TGTGCCAGCAGCTTAGGGGGGACAGGGATGAACACTGAAGCTTTCTTT
j_gene: TRBJ2-4; abundance: NA; d_gene: NA; v_gene: TRBV2; CDR3aa: CASSWPTGQTRYIQYF; CDR3nt: TGTGCCAGCAGCTGGCCCACAGGGCAAACACGGTACATTCAGTACTTC
j_gene: TRBJ2-3; abundance: NA; d_gene: NA; v_gene: TRBV29-1; CDR3aa: CSVGVGSRVENTQYF; CDR3nt: TGCAGCGTTGGCGTGGGGTCCAGGGTGGAGAATACGCAGTATTTT
j_gene: TRBJ1-4; abundance: NA; d_gene: TRBD1; v_gene: TRBV7-8; CDR3aa: CASSLTRTGGDEKLFF; CDR3nt: TGTGCCAGCAGCTTAACCCGGACAGGGGGCGATGAAAAACTGTTTTTT
j_gene: TRBJ1-2; abundance: NA; d_gene: NA; v_gene: TRBV19; CDR3aa: CASSLLRSGYTF; CDR3nt: TGTGCCAGTAGTCTCCTTCGGAGCGGCTACACCTTC
j_gene: TRBJ1-2; abundance: NA; d_gene: TRBD1; v_gene: TRBV27; CDR3aa: CASSPDRGYGYTF; CDR3nt: TGTGCCAGCAGTCCCGACAGGGGGTATGGCTACACCTTC
j_gene: TRBJ1-4; abundance: NA; d_gene: TRBD1; v_gene: TRBV7-6; CDR3aa: CASSPGTGGDEKLFF; CDR3nt: TGTGCCAGCAGCCCAGGGACAGGGGGCGATGAAAAACTGTTTTTT
j_gene: TRBJ2-7; abundance: few; d_gene: TRBD1; v_gene: TRBV11-1; CDR3aa: CASSFRSGTGAYEQYF; CDR3nt: TGTGCCAGCAGCTTCAGGTCTGGAACAGGGGCCTACGAGCAGTACTTC
j_gene: TRBJ2-1; abundance: NA; d_gene: TRBD1; v_gene: TRBV6-1; CDR3aa: CASSARQGAARHNEQFF; CDR3nt: TGTGCCAGCAGTGCCCGACAGGGGGCGGCCCGTCACAATGAGCAGTTCTTC
j_gene: TRBJ1-1; abundance: NA; d_gene: TRBD1; v_gene: TRBV18; CDR3aa: CASSPGQGSNTEAFF; CDR3nt: TGTGCCAGCTCACCGGGACAGGGGTCTAACACTGAAGCTTTCTTT
j_gene: TRBJ2-7; abundance: NA; d_gene: TRBD2; v_gene: TRBV5-1; CDR3aa: CASSSSRPYSGSGYEQYF; CDR3nt: TGCGCCAGCAGCTCATCCCGACCGTATAGCGGGAGCGGCTACGAGCAGTACTTC
j_gene: TRBJ2-5; abundance: NA; d_gene: NA; v_gene: TRBV2; CDR3aa: CASSEARGEETQYF; CDR3nt: TGTGCCAGCAGTGAAGCGCGGGGCGAAGAGACCCAGTACTTC
j_gene: TRBJ1-1; abundance: NA; d_gene: NA; v_gene: TRBV9; CDR3aa: CASSPRPGGDTEAFF; CDR3nt: TGTGCCAGCAGCCCCCGCCCCGGAGGGGACACTGAAGCTTTCTTT
j_gene: TRBJ2-5; abundance: NA; d_gene: NA; v_gene: TRBV19; CDR3aa: CASSISREETQYF; CDR3nt: TGTGCCAGTAGTATATCCAGGGAAGAGACCCAGTACTTC